This T cell receptor beta chain was sequenced for a study of Ad26.COV2.S vaccination and SARS-CoV-2 variants. Looking at the study overall: Administration of Ad26.COV2.S was intramuscular, either once or twice 56 days apart. Study conclusions and caveats: Spike-specific CD8+ and CD4+ T cell responses reportedly showed substantial breadth after vaccination. Assessments of TCR breadth and depth may have underestimated the total T cell responses.

Profiling relied on immunoSEQ multiplex PCR, and the TCRdb table lists in-frame clones only, not all of them. The sample contains more than 400,000 clones, around 91% of which appear only once. This sample's treatment: around 19 received Ad26.COV2.S at low or high dose, single or two shots; several received placebo; per-sample allocation not given. Repertoires come from day 63 after the first vaccine or placebo injection. Wuhan-strain SARS-CoV-2 spike was expressed by the Ad26 vector that made up the vaccine. V lost 10 bases and J lost 4, with 20 bases in between. This CDR3 is 15 amino acids long. Germline values: CDR1 ENHRY, CDR2 SYGVKD. For this clone: Its target is unknown.

The chain is built from TRBV10-3 and TRBJ1-5; no reliable D call. This TCR came from a person between 18 and 65 years old who received the Ad26.COV2.S COVID-19 vaccine or a placebo. This specimen was peripheral blood, taken in a trial of Ad26.COV2.S vaccine versus placebo. The CDR3 loop reads CATQDPTVSNQPQHF. The CDR3 DNA is TGTGCCACCCAGGACCCCACTGTCTCAAATCAGCCCCAGCATTTT.